The 19 T cell receptor beta chains below come from one sample, sequenced in a study of spatial heterogeneity in lung cancer. TCRdb re-called the 5' RACE reads through MiXCR, storing one row per CDR3 protein. The table shows tens of thousands of distinct CDR3 sequences, with approximately 12% occurring only once. Documented time point: sample taken at primary tumor resection. Sequencing was performed on whole RNA extracted from tumor and nontumor lung tissue, or from frozen PBMC, and the material was left unsorted. The sample here was PBMCs, taken at surgery. These receptors were obtained from a male donor with early-stage non-small cell lung cancer.

This clonotype was detected a few times. This rearrangement joins TRBV7-2 to TRBJ2-2; 8 bases line up with TRBD1. The CDR3 extends over 15 amino acids. V lost 5 bases, J lost 5 bases, and 7 bases stayed unmatched. The germline gives CDR1 SGHTA, CDR2 FQGNSA. CDR3 sequence (DNA): TGTGCCAGCAGCCAACGGACAGGGTGGACCGGGGAGCTGTTTTTT. Translation gives CASSQRTGWTGELFF.

The genes are TRBV7-2 and TRBJ2-1; D remains ambiguous. Trimming pared 1 base from V and 12 bases from J, leaving 16 bases between. Germline V CDR1 and CDR2: SGHTA, FQGNSA. The CDR3 is 14 amino acids. The CDR3 DNA reads as TGTGCCAGCAGCTTAGGGGTTAGTCCTACAGTGCAGTTCTTC. Translating it yields CASSLGVSPTVQFF.

Points on this clonotype: Given a much more abundant clone one base away, this may be a read error. The J gene is TRBJ1-3, the V gene TRBV7-2; D gene unclear. The ends were cut back, 0 bases at V and 1 base at J, with 4 bases in the middle. From germline, CDR1 is SGHTA and CDR2 FQGNSA. This CDR3 spans 14 amino acids. The CDR3 is CASSLAESGNTIYF. CDR3 in DNA: TGTGCCAGCAGCTTAGCTGAGTCTGGAAACACCATATATTTT.

This clonotype was recorded at least ten times. The CDR3 DNA is TGTGCCACCAGTGGGGCTTTTGGCGCCTCGTCCACAGATACGCAGTATTTT. Translation: CATSGAFGASSTDTQYF. The rearrangement links TRBV24-1 to TRBJ2-3; D unclear. The germline V gene encodes CDR1 KGHDR and CDR2 SFDVKD. V lost 5 bases and J lost 2, with 19 bases in between. This CDR3 comprises 17 residues.

The chain is built from TRBV28 and TRBJ1-5; D uncertain. Deletions cut 6 bases from V and 2 bases from J, with 11 bases between. Germline CDR1 MDHEN, CDR2 SYDVKM. CDR3 length equals 14 residues. Here the CDR3 DNA reads TGTGCCAGCAGCACGGTTGTGGGCAATCAGCCCCAGCATTTT. This sequence encodes CASSTVVGNQPQHF.

The V gene is TRBV20-1, the J gene TRBJ2-5, with 9 bases aligning to TRBD2. CDR3 length: 13 residues. The germline gives CDR1 DFQATT, CDR2 SNEGSKA (reference sequence). Germline trimming cut 1 base from V and 4 bases from J; bases unmatched to any gene: 1. The CDR3 sequence: CSARASGTETQYF. CDR3 bases: TGCAGTGCTAGAGCTAGCGGGACAGAGACCCAGTACTTC.

This clonotype appeared many times. The chain links TRBV2 to TRBJ2-1; possibly TRBD1 or TRBD2 for D (5 bases each). V was trimmed by 6 bases and J by 8 bases, leaving 29 bases between them. Germline-derived CDR1 and CDR2 are SNHLY and FYNNEI. The CDR3 runs 18 residues. Here the CDR3 DNA reads TGTGCCAGCAGAGGGGACCCTCACACCTCCATTCTGGAGGATGAGCAGTTCTTC. Encoded protein: CASRGDPHTSILEDEQFF.

The V gene is TRBV6-5, the J gene TRBJ1-6, with D possibly being TRBD1 (5 bases). The length of the CDR3 is 14 residues. Germline CDR1 MNHEY, CDR2 SVGAGI. V was cut by 1 base and J by 8 bases, with 9 bases left in between. CDR3 bases: TGTGCCAGCAGTTACTGGGACGGCGATTCACCCCTCCACTTT. This gives the protein CASSYWDGDSPLHF.

This clonotype showed up just a few times. The chain is built from TRBV7-2 and TRBJ2-1; D possibly corresponds to TRBD2 (5 bases). Germline loops: CDR1 SGHTA, CDR2 FQGNSA. The CDR3 has 15 amino acids. Trimming stripped 1 base from V and 1 base from J, with 8 bases between. CDR3: CASSLEIASYNEQFF. For the CDR3, the DNA is TGTGCCAGCAGCTTAGAAATAGCGTCCTACAATGAGCAGTTCTTC.

This chain joins TRBV5-1 and TRBJ1-3; D remains unclear. Germline CDR1 reads SGHRS; CDR2 reads YFSETQ. CDR3 length: 15 residues. Deletions cut 7 bases from V and 0 bases from J, with 14 bases between. DNA of the CDR3: TGCGCCAGCTCCATGTCGGTCGCCTCTGGAAACACCATATATTTT. Translated, it gives CASSMSVASGNTIYF. The entire variable domain, with the rest obtained from reference TRBV5-1 and TRBJ1-3, is as follows: KAGVTQTPRYLIKTRGQQVTLSCSPISGHRSVSWYQQTPGQGLQFLFEYFSETQRNKGNFPGRFSGRQFSNSRSEMNVSTLELGDSALYLCASSMSVASGNTIYFGEGSWLTVV.

The table lists this clonotype with many counts. This sequence joins TRBV20-1 and TRBJ1-5; possibly TRBD1 for D (6 bases). Germline V gene data show CDR1 as DFQATT and CDR2 as SNEGSKA (reference sequence). The CDR3 covers 12 residues. V dropped 4 bases and J dropped 6 bases, with 10 bases sitting between them. The CDR3 here is CSAMGGAQPQHF. In DNA, the CDR3 is TGCAGTGCTATGGGGGGGGCTCAGCCCCAGCATTTT.

This clonotype has only a few counts. The chain recombines TRBV6-6 with TRBJ1-6; 9 bases are shared with TRBD1. The germline gives CDR1 MNHNY, CDR2 SVGAGI (reference sequence). This CDR3 region has 15 residues. The V segment lost 10 bases and the J segment 6 bases; nucleotides outside the gene matches: 10. CDR3 DNA: TGTGCCACATCATCTCCGGGACAGGGTAATTCACCCCTCCACTTT. Its translation: CATSSPGQGNSPLHF.

The sample holds a few counts of this clonotype. This chain connects TRBV20-1 to TRBJ2-5; D not resolved. This CDR3 region has 11 residues. The germline V and J ends were trimmed by 5 bases and 3 bases, with 7 bases remaining between them. Germline CDR1 and CDR2: DFQATT and SNEGSKA (reference sequence). CDR3 nucleotide sequence: TGCAGTGCTTGGGCTGAAGAGACCCAGTACTTC. This gives the protein CSAWAEETQYF.

Ten or more counts support this clonotype. The chain couples TRBV27 to TRBJ2-3; D gene uncertain. V lost 9 bases and J lost 1, with 5 bases in between. Germline V lookup: CDR1 MNHEY, CDR2 SMNVEV (reference sequence). CDR3 length equals 11 residues. The DNA of the CDR3 is TGTGCCAGGCGTGGCACAGATACGCAGTATTTT. Translating gives CARRGTDTQYF.

This chain links TRBV20-1 with TRBJ1-1; 8 bases are a match to TRBD1. This CDR3 is built from 16 residues. J was trimmed by 1 base and V by 0 bases; bases with no gene match: 7. Germline CDR1 DFQATT, CDR2 SNEGSKA (reference sequence). CDR3 sequence reads: CSARDTGQAWNTEAFF. The CDR3 DNA reads as TGCAGTGCTAGAGATACGGGACAGGCTTGGAACACTGAAGCTTTCTTT.

This clonotype came up once. The J gene is TRBJ2-5, the V gene TRBV9; a possible D gene is TRBD2 (5 bases). The CDR3 totals 14 residues. Germline V lookup: CDR1 SGDLS, CDR2 YYNGEE. Trimming cost V 2 bases and J 1 base, with 9 bases left between them. CDR3: CASSVSAIQETQYF. CDR3 nucleotide sequence: TGTGCCAGCAGCGTTAGCGCGATCCAAGAGACCCAGTACTTC.

This clonotype was found a few times. The chain has TRBV13 and TRBJ2-7; a weak D match, TRBD2 (5 bases). The CDR3 is 15 residues long. V lost 1 base, J lost 5 bases, and 15 bases lay in between. CDR1 PRHDT and CDR2 FYEKMQ come from the germline V gene (reference sequence). The CDR3 reads CASSLAPGSGDEQYF. CDR3 in DNA: TGTGCCAGCAGCTTAGCTCCTGGGAGCGGTGACGAGCAGTACTTC.

V usage is TRBV3-1 and J usage is TRBJ2-5, with TRBD1 as a possible D gene (5 bases). The CDR3 consists of 15 residues. V was cut by 7 bases and J by 2 bases, with 17 bases left in between. In germline, CDR1 is LGHDT, CDR2 YNNKEL (reference sequence). In DNA, the CDR3 is TGTGCCAGCATACGTCAGGGCTTTCCGCAAGAGACCCAGTACTTC. This encodes CASIRQGFPQETQYF.

A few counts support this clonotype. The chain couples TRBV18 to TRBJ2-5, with TRBD1 matching over 7 bases. The CDR3 contains 14 residues. J lost 5 bases, V lost 6 bases, and 9 bases had no gene match. Germline CDR1 is KGHSH and CDR2 is LQKENI. The CDR3: CASSPRGGWETQYF. The CDR3 bases are TGTGCCAGCTCGCCCCGAGGGGGCTGGGAGACCCAGTACTTC. The variable domain in full, completed from reference TRBV18 and TRBJ2-5, reads NAGVMQNPRHLVRRRGQEARLRCSPMKGHSHVYWYRQLPEEGLKFMVYLQKENIIDESGMPKERFSAEFPKEGPSILRIQQVVRGDSAAYFCASSPRGGWETQYFGPGTRLLVL.